One and the same sample provided the 31 T cell receptor beta chains below, sequenced in a study of shared clonotypes between healthy human individuals. Assay used: immunoSEQ multiplex PCR; TCRdb lists only in-frame clones, some missing. This table has a few hundred thousand clones, about 80% appearing once. What was sequenced was PBMCs. The receptors originated from a woman aged 40 to 49 in good health. Some clones in this sample may be carry-over from other donors' samples.

Only a few counts were recorded for this clone. One end of the junction varies from germline; a read error may be responsible. The chain is built from TRBV20-1 and TRBJ1-6; D perhaps matches TRBD1 (5 bases). Germline CDR1 is DFQATT and CDR2 is SNEGSKA (reference sequence). This CDR3 has 10 amino acids. The CDR3 DNA sequence: TGCAGTGCTAGAGGAGACAGTCGGGCCTTT. This gives the protein CSARGDSRAF.

Only a few counts were recorded for this clone. V gene TRBV30 combines with J gene TRBJ2-1; TRBD1 aligns across 7 bases. The length of the CDR3 is 12 residues. Germline V lookup: CDR1 GTSNPN, CDR2 SVGIG (reference sequence). Germline trimming cut 3 bases from V and 6 bases from J; bases unmatched to any gene: 2. The CDR3, as DNA: TGTGCCTGGAGCGGACAGGTCAATGAGCAGTTCTTC. Protein product: CAWSGQVNEQFF.

The chain is built from TRBV4-3 and TRBJ1-5; D unresolved. The CDR3 sequence is 16 residues long. V lost 1 base and J lost 9, with 19 bases in between. From germline, CDR1 is LGHNA and CDR2 YSLEER. CDR3 residues: CASSQGWNGVKRPQHF. Here the CDR3 DNA reads TGCGCCAGCAGCCAAGGTTGGAACGGAGTCAAACGGCCCCAGCATTTT.

In DNA form, the CDR3 reads TGTGCCAGCACCCCCGACACAGGGAGAGTGGTTCAGTACTTC. Translation: CASTPDTGRVVQYF. This sequence joins TRBV2 and TRBJ2-7, with a possible D match to TRBD1 (6 bases). Germline V gives CDR1 SNHLY, CDR2 FYNNEI. This CDR3 has 14 amino acids. Trimming took 7 bases from V and 10 from J, leaving 23 bases between them. Combining the CDR3 with reference TRBV2 and TRBJ2-7 gives the whole variable domain EPEVTQTPSHQVTQMGQEVILRCVPISNHLYFYWYRQILGQKVEFLVSFYNNEISEKSEIFDDQFSVERPDGSNFTLKIRSTKLEDSAMYFCASTPDTGRVVQYFGPGTRLTVT.

V is TRBV5-1 and J is TRBJ2-7, with D possibly being TRBD1 (5 bases). CDR1 SGHRS and CDR2 YFSETQ come from the germline V gene. This CDR3 spans 14 amino acids. The V gene lost 4 bases and the J gene lost 0 bases, with 11 bases spanning the gap. CDR3 sequence (DNA): TGCGCCAGCAGCCCGACAGCGAGCTCCTACGAGCAGTACTTC. It encodes CASSPTASSYEQYF.

The CDR3 here is CASSPRTGETYEQYF. CDR3 coding DNA: TGCGCCAGCAGCCCCCGGACAGGGGAAACCTACGAGCAGTACTTC. This rearrangement joins TRBV4-1 to TRBJ2-7; 9 positions agree with TRBD1. The CDR3 runs 15 residues. V dropped 4 bases and J dropped 2; count of bases not matched to a gene: 6. In germline, CDR1 is MGHRA, CDR2 YSYEKL.

This clone is a singleton in its sample. V is TRBV15 and J is TRBJ1-5, with 9 bases that match TRBD1. Germline-derived CDR1 and CDR2 are LNHNV and YYDKDF (reference sequence). The trim removed 1 base at V and 4 bases at J, leaving 14 bases unmatched. The CDR3 is 19 amino acids. CDR3 DNA: TGTGCCACCAGCAGAGCTCTGACTGGGACAGGGAGTAGGAATCAGCCCCAGCATTTT. Amino acid sequence: CATSRALTGTGSRNQPQHF.

Comments on this clone: It is likely a read error: a sequence one base away is far more abundant. V usage is TRBV20-1 and J usage is TRBJ2-4; D is possibly TRBD1 or TRBD2 (5 bases each). V shed 8 bases and J shed 9 bases, with 14 bases lying between them. The CDR3 spans 11 residues. Looked up from germline, CDR1 is DFQATT and CDR2 is SNEGSKA (reference sequence). CDR3 sequence reads: CSTRSGTIQYF. The CDR3 DNA reads as TGCAGTACCAGGTCCGGGACCATTCAGTACTTC.

This clone showed up just a few times. The gene calls are TRBV7-9 and TRBJ1-1; maybe TRBD1 (5 bases). The length of the CDR3 is 16 residues. The germline CDR1 and CDR2 sequences are SEHNR and FQNEAQ (reference sequence). With 0 bases removed from V and 5 bases from J, the gap between germline ends came to 16 bases. The CDR3 here is CASSLARGQGETEAFF. The CDR3 DNA is TGTGCCAGCAGCTTAGCGAGAGGTCAGGGCGAGACTGAAGCTTTCTTT.

V is TRBV7-9 and J is TRBJ2-1; D may be TRBD1 (5 bases). The CDR3 is 11 residues long. With 5 bases removed from V and 10 bases from J, the gap between germline ends came to 9 bases. Germline V gives CDR1 SEHNR, CDR2 FQNEAQ (reference sequence). CDR3 loop: CASSLRGEQFF. The CDR3, as DNA: TGTGCCAGCAGCCTAAGGGGAGAGCAGTTCTTC.

This clone was recorded a few times. This chain connects TRBV5-4 to TRBJ2-7; 9 nucleotides line up with TRBD1. This CDR3 is 16 amino acids long. Per the germline V gene, CDR1 is SGHNT and CDR2 is YYREEE (reference sequence). Trimming cost V 4 bases and J 3 bases; bases outside gene matches: 11. In nucleotides, the CDR3 is TGTGCCAGCAGCCTGGGACAGGGTAGGTCGGACTACGAGCAGTACTTC. Translated: CASSLGQGRSDYEQYF.

The chain recombines TRBV6-6 with TRBJ2-7, with 8 nucleotides matching TRBD2. The CDR3 is made up of 14 amino acids. V was clipped by 5 bases and J by 2 bases; unmatched bases: 5. The germline V gene has CDR1 MNHNY and CDR2 SVGAGI (reference sequence). The CDR3 here is CASSPPGGAYEQYF. In nucleotides, the CDR3 is TGTGCCAGCAGTCCGCCGGGAGGGGCCTACGAGCAGTACTTC.

This clone came up once. This rearrangement joins TRBV6-1 to TRBJ2-7; TRBD1 aligns across 9 bases. The V segment lost 2 bases and the J segment 3 bases; nucleotides outside the gene matches: 8. The CDR3 sequence is 16 residues long. Germline loops: CDR1 MNHNS, CDR2 SASEGT. The DNA for the CDR3 is TGTGCCAGCAGTGAAATCTCCGGACAGGGGTTCTACGAGCAGTACTTC. Protein product: CASSEISGQGFYEQYF.

The J gene is TRBJ2-7, the V gene TRBV30, with 9 nucleotides matching TRBD2. The DNA end is more similar to TRBJ2-1, so the J call may be wrong. This CDR3 has 13 residues. The germline gives CDR1 GTSNPN, CDR2 SVGIG (reference sequence). The CDR3 sequence is CAFLAGSSYGQFF. CDR3 in DNA: TGTGCCTTTCTAGCGGGAAGTAGCTATGGGCAGTTCTTC.

This clone was counted many times. This sample also contains other DNA sequences that code for the same CDR3. This chain links TRBV11-2 with TRBJ2-5; 7 bases match TRBD1. After removal of 5 bases from V and 1 base from J, the junction contained 7 bases not matched to a gene. The CDR3 length is 15 residues. The germline V gene encodes CDR1 SGHAT and CDR2 FQNNGV. This chain's CDR3 is CASSLAGTAQETQYF. The CDR3 DNA reads TGTGCCAGCAGCCTAGCCGGGACAGCCCAAGAGACCCAGTACTTC.

The chain couples TRBV2 to TRBJ2-3, with a weak D call TRBD2 (6 bases). CDR1 and CDR2 (germline): SNHLY, FYNNEI. This CDR3 is built from 15 residues. V lost 4 bases and J 0 bases, leaving 11 bases between the germline ends. DNA of the CDR3: TGTGCCAGCAGTGGAGCGGGCCTCAGCACAGATACGCAGTATTTT. As protein: CASSGAGLSTDTQYF.

J is TRBJ1-4 and V is TRBV2; maybe TRBD1 (5 bases). This CDR3 has 15 residues. From germline, CDR1 is SNHLY and CDR2 FYNNEI. V was shortened by 2 bases and J by 4 bases, with 11 bases between the two germline ends. The CDR3: CASSESQAGNEKLFF. CDR3 coding DNA: TGTGCCAGCAGTGAATCACAGGCTGGTAATGAAAAACTGTTTTTT.

The gene calls are TRBV6-5 and TRBJ2-3; 9 bases agree with TRBD1. With V trimmed by 5 bases and J by 5 bases, 5 bases remained unmatched. The CDR3 totals 14 residues. CDR1 and CDR2 from the germline V gene are MNHEY and SVGAGI. The CDR3, as DNA: TGTGCCAGCAGTGCACAGGGGGCGCAAGATACGCAGTATTTT. Encoded protein: CASSAQGAQDTQYF.

In regard to this clone: This specimen includes other DNA sequences encoding the same CDR3. The V gene is TRBV7-2, the J gene TRBJ2-7, with D possibly matching TRBD2 (5 bases). The CDR3 sequence is 13 residues long. V lost 5 bases and J lost 1, with 9 bases in between. Germline-derived CDR1 and CDR2 are SGHTA and FQGNSA. CDR3 sequence: CASSPGRSYEQYF. The DNA for the CDR3 is TGTGCCAGCAGCCCGGGGAGATCCTACGAGCAGTACTTC.

This chain links TRBV28 with TRBJ2-1, with TRBD1 identical over 9 bases. Trimming took 6 bases from V and 3 from J; bases not matched to a gene: 9. Germline V lookup: CDR1 MDHEN, CDR2 SYDVKM. The CDR3 covers 16 residues. CDR3 nucleotides: TGTGCCAGCAGATCCTCGGACAGGGGCATCTACAATGAGCAGTTCTTC. Translated, it gives CASRSSDRGIYNEQFF. The full variable domain, rest sourced from reference TRBV28 and TRBJ2-1, is DVKVTQSSRYLVKRTGEKVFLECVQDMDHENMFWYRQDPGLGLRLIYFSYDVKMKEKGDIPEGYSVSREKKERFSLILESASTNQTSMYLCASRSSDRGIYNEQFFGPGTRLTVL.

This clone was seen once. The chain carries TRBV7-2 and TRBJ1-4, with D perhaps matching TRBD1 (6 bases). CDR3 length equals 17 residues. Trimming removed 0 bases at V and 8 bases at J, with 19 bases between. Germline V gene lookup returns CDR1 SGHTA and CDR2 FQGNSA. The CDR3, as DNA: TGTGCCAGCAGCTTAGCGGAAGGGGGGTGTTGGAAGGAAAAACTGTTTTTT. This codes for CASSLAEGGCWKEKLFF.

This clone has just a few counts. The V gene is TRBV28, the J gene TRBJ1-5; no clear D gene. CDR1 and CDR2 from the germline V gene are MDHEN and SYDVKM. V was pared by 10 bases and J by 0 bases, with 13 bases between. This CDR3 has 14 residues. The CDR3 DNA reads TGTGCCATCGGGTCTCCAAATAGCAATCAGCCCCAGCATTTT. Its translation is CAIGSPNSNQPQHF.

The rearrangement uses TRBV27 and TRBJ1-4; 9 bases match TRBD1. The CDR3 covers 15 residues. V lost 6 bases and J lost 7; bases outside the gene matches: 9. CDR1 is MNHEY and CDR2 is SMNVEV in the germline V gene (reference sequence). CDR3 region: CASRSYRGRVEKLFF. CDR3 in DNA: TGTGCCAGCAGATCCTACAGGGGGCGCGTTGAAAAACTGTTTTTT.

This clone has just one count. The chain is built from TRBV7-2 and TRBJ2-7, with 7 positions matching TRBD2. J gave up 0 bases and V 5 bases, and 7 bases lay outside the gene matches. The CDR3 sequence is 15 residues long. Germline CDR1 and CDR2: SGHTA and FQGNSA. CDR3 region: CASSERGQSSYEQYF. DNA for the CDR3: TGTGCCAGCAGCGAGCGGGGCCAAAGCTCCTACGAGCAGTACTTC.

DNA of the CDR3: TGTGCCAGCAGTTTATGGACTAGCGGGAGGAATGAGCAGTTCTTC. It codes for CASSLWTSGRNEQFF. This sequence joins TRBV27 and TRBJ2-1; 14 bases align to TRBD2. J gave up 7 bases and V 1 base, and 0 bases lay outside the gene matches. The CDR3 extends over 15 amino acids. From germline, CDR1 is MNHEY and CDR2 SMNVEV (reference sequence).

The CDR3 region has the DNA TGTGCCAGCAGTCCGTTCCTCGGGACAGGGGGCACAGATACGCAGTATTTT. This codes for CASSPFLGTGGTDTQYF. The rearrangement joins TRBV27 to TRBJ2-3; 10 positions agree with TRBD1. Unmatched junction bases numbered 9, after V lost 5 bases and J lost 1 base. The CDR3 contains 17 residues. Per the germline V gene, CDR1 is MNHEY and CDR2 is SMNVEV (reference sequence).

The chain joins TRBV7-9 to TRBJ2-7; 13 nucleotides agree with TRBD2. The V and J ends lost 2 bases and 4 bases, in that order; junction bases with no gene match: 11. CDR1 is SEHNR and CDR2 is FQNEAQ in the germline V gene (reference sequence). This CDR3 is built from 18 residues. CDR3 DNA: TGTGCCAGCAGCTTAACTAGCGGGAGGGCTGCCTTCAGATACGAGCAGTACTTC. Translated: CASSLTSGRAAFRYEQYF. The full variable domain, its missing parts supplied by reference TRBV7-9 and TRBJ2-7, is DTGVSQNPRHKITKRGQNVTFRCDPISEHNRLYWYRQTLGQGPEFLTYFQNEAQLEKSRLLSDRFSAERPKGSFSTLEIQRTEQGDSAMYLCASSLTSGRAAFRYEQYFGPGTRLTVT.

The chain joins TRBV10-3 to TRBJ2-7; TRBD2 might be the D (6 bases). From germline, CDR1 is ENHRY and CDR2 SYGVKD. V was cut by 9 bases and J by 0 bases, with 15 bases left in between. The CDR3 contains 14 residues. In nucleotides, the CDR3 is TGTGCCATTAGTTCGGGACTGGACTCCTACGAGCAGTACTTC. This sequence encodes CAISSGLDSYEQYF.

The CDR3 spells CATSRGRGNLLYEQYF. CDR3 bases: TGTGCCACCAGCAGAGGGAGGGGAAACCTCCTATACGAGCAGTACTTC. The chain recombines TRBV15 with TRBJ2-7; perhaps TRBD2 as D (6 bases). Trimming removed 1 base from V and 4 bases from J, with 17 bases in between. From germline, CDR1 is LNHNV and CDR2 YYDKDF (reference sequence). CDR3 length: 16 amino acids.

This clone was detected only a few times. The chain carries TRBV27 and TRBJ2-1, with 10 bases matching TRBD1. Germline trimming cut 4 bases from V and 3 bases from J; bases unmatched to any gene: 3. The CDR3 runs to 15 residues. Germline assignment: CDR1 MNHEY and CDR2 SMNVEV (reference sequence). The CDR3 region is CASSWGTGVYNEQFF. The CDR3 nucleotides read TGTGCCAGCAGTTGGGGGACAGGGGTCTACAATGAGCAGTTCTTC.

CDR3 loop: CASSRSGLGTEAFF. For the CDR3, the DNA is TGTGCCAGCAGCCGGTCGGGCCTGGGCACTGAAGCTTTCTTT. V and J are TRBV7-3 and TRBJ1-1; D call uncertain. The V gene lost 5 bases and the J gene lost 4 bases, with 14 bases spanning the gap. This CDR3 is built from 14 residues. Per the germline V gene, CDR1 is SGHTA and CDR2 is FQGTGA.